Listed below are T cell receptor beta chains from one sample, sequenced in a study of T cells in Graves' hyperthyroidism and ophthalmopathy. TCRdb called the multiplex PCR reads again in MiXCR, with one record for every CDR3 protein. This table has about 640,000 distinct CDR3 sequences, just under 45% appearing once. The sequencing sample was made of peripheral blood or thyroid tissue (not recorded which). The receptors shown here come from an adult man with Graves' disease, either hyperthyroidism or ophthalmopathy (not recorded which). The CDR3 runs from the conserved cysteine through the conserved F or W. The D gene is left open where the match is weak. Not every row has a clone size; where given, it reads once, few, many or a size class.

v_call,j_call,clone_size,d_call,cdr3_nt,cdr3_aa
TRBV25-1,TRBJ1-4,many,TRBD1,TGTGCCAGCAGTGACTGGGACAGAAAACTGTTTTTT,CASSDWDRKLFF
TRBV7-9,TRBJ2-7,many,-,TGTGCCAGCAGCACTCATCCCTACGAGCAGTACTTC,CASSTHPYEQYF
TRBV25-1,TRBJ1-5,-,-,TGTGGCAGAGGGATAGATCAGCCCCAGCATTTT,CGRGIDQPQHF
TRBV10-3,TRBJ1-6,-,-,TGTGCCATCAGGGAGACAGCCACCTCCTATAATTCACCCCTCCACTTT,CAIRETATSYNSPLHF
TRBV10-3,TRBJ2-7,many,-,TGTGCCATCAGTGAGTTGGAGAGGGCGGGCGAGCAGTACTTC,CAISELERAGEQYF
TRBV7-9,TRBJ1-5,few,TRBD1,TGTGCCAGCAGCGTTGTGGACAGGGGCAATCAGCCCCAGCATTTT,CASSVVDRGNQPQHF
TRBV29-1,TRBJ2-5,-,-,TGCAGCGTTGAAAGGAGGGTCCTTAGTCAAGAGACCCAGTACTTC,CSVERRVLSQETQYF
TRBV7-8,TRBJ1-5,-,TRBD1,TGTGCCAGCAATCTGATGGACAGGGAAAATCAGCCCCAGCATTTT,CASNLMDRENQPQHF
TRBV6-1,TRBJ2-6,few,-,TGTGCCAGCAGTGAAGTCGGGGGCCCTACATCTGGGGCCAACGTCCTGACTTTC,CASSEVGGPTSGANVLTF
TRBV2,TRBJ2-7,-,-,TGTGCCAGCAGTGGTACGGACAGCCTCTCCTACGAGCAGTACTTC,CASSGTDSLSYEQYF
TRBV24-1,TRBJ2-2,-,-,TGTGCCACCAGTGATTCGCGGTCAGGGATGCTGTTTTTT,CATSDSRSGMLFF
TRBV10-3,TRBJ1-4,many,-,TGTGCCATCAGCCGGGACGCATATGAAAAACTGTTTTTT,CAISRDAYEKLFF
TRBV7-9,TRBJ1-2,many,-,TGTGCCAGCGGGGACGGCGGTTGGGACTATGGCTACACCTTC,CASGDGGWDYGYTF
TRBV29-1,TRBJ1-2,once,-,TGCAGCGTTGATTTATATCAGGGCGCGAGCTATGGCTACACCTTC,CSVDLYQGASYGYTF
TRBV2,TRBJ2-5,many,-,TGTGCCAGCAGGGGGGAGCCGGGGGCAGCGCGTCAAGAGACCCAGTACTTC,CASRGEPGAARQETQYF
TRBV2,TRBJ1-5,few,TRBD1,TGTGCCAGCAGCAAGGACAGGGGCTTGGGGCAGCCCCAGCATTTT,CASSKDRGLGQPQHF
TRBV6-5,TRBJ2-7,few,-,TGTGCCAGCAGTTACGGACCGACCTACGAGCAGTACTTC,CASSYGPTYEQYF
TRBV7-9,TRBJ2-5,few,-,TGTGCCAGCAGTTTCCCGTCTTCCGCGGGTATAGGAGAGACCCAGTACTTC,CASSFPSSAGIGETQYF
TRBV7-9,TRBJ1-6,-,TRBD1,TGTGCCAGCAGCGGCCGGGACAGCGGATCGCCCCTCCACTTT,CASSGRDSGSPLHF
TRBV2,TRBJ1-5,-,-,TGTGCCAGCAGTACCGGGGAACGGGGTAGCAATCAGCCCCAGCATTTT,CASSTGERGSNQPQHF
TRBV6-1,TRBJ1-2,-,-,TGTGCCAGCAGTATAACTAACAGGGAGAGCTATGGCTACACCTTC,CASSITNRESYGYTF
TRBV20-1,TRBJ2-5,-,-,TGCAGTGCTAGAGACTCATCTAGAGTGGAGACCCAGTACTTC,CSARDSSRVETQYF
TRBV5-1,TRBJ2-7,few,TRBD2,TGCGCCAGCAGCTTGGCGACTAGCGGGGGGCAGGAGCAGTACTTC,CASSLATSGGQEQYF
TRBV11-2,TRBJ1-1,once,TRBD1,TGTGCCAGCAGCTTAGCACAGGGGCAAGCTTTCTTT,CASSLAQGQAFF
TRBV20-1,TRBJ1-1,few,-,TGCAGTGCTTGGAAAGGGTCAGCGAACACTGAAGCTTTCTTT,CSAWKGSANTEAFF
TRBV7-2,TRBJ2-5,few,-,TGTGCCAGCAGTTTGTCGGGGCAACAAGAGACCCAGTACTTC,CASSLSGQQETQYF
TRBV29-1,TRBJ1-2,-,TRBD1,TGCAGCGTCGGGACAGGGGATCTTGACTATGGCTACACCTTC,CSVGTGDLDYGYTF
TRBV20-1,TRBJ1-4,-,-,TGCAGTGCTAGAGATGAAGGGCGCCAGATACATGAAAAACTGTTTTTT,CSARDEGRQIHEKLFF
TRBV20-1,TRBJ2-7,few,TRBD2,TGCAGTGCTGAAGAACTAGCGGTAATCCAGTACGAGCAGTACTTC,CSAEELAVIQYEQYF
TRBV15,TRBJ1-2,many,-,TGTGCCACCAGCAGATTGGACGGCTATGGCTACACCTTC,CATSRLDGYGYTF
TRBV12-3/TRBV12-4,TRBJ1-1,many,TRBD1,TGTGCCAGCAGTGTGACAGGGGGGAACACTGAAGCTTTCTTT,CASSVTGGNTEAFF
TRBV2,TRBJ1-4,-,-,TGTGCCAGCAGTGAACCAGGGTTCAGAATTAATGAAAAACTGTTTTTT,CASSEPGFRINEKLFF
TRBV5-8,TRBJ1-1,few,-,TGTGCCAGCAGCTTTATTGAGGGTCCTGAAGCTTTCTTT,CASSFIEGPEAFF
TRBV9,TRBJ1-6,many,-,TGTGCCAGCAGCCTAAACCCTGAGTCACCCCTCCACTTT,CASSLNPESPLHF
TRBV7-9,TRBJ1-5,once,-,TGCGCCAGCAGCCAAGGGGGAGGAGTTTTTAGCAATCAGCCCCAGCATTTT,CASSQGGGVFSNQPQHF
TRBV2,TRBJ1-1,many,-,TGTGCCAGCAGTGATCAGGGAGCCCTTGAAGCTTTCTTT,CASSDQGALEAFF
TRBV29-1,TRBJ1-2,many,-,TGCAGCGTTGAAGGATTCGGGCCTTTTCAGTATGGCTACACCTTC,CSVEGFGPFQYGYTF
TRBV9,TRBJ2-2,-,-,TGTGCCAGCAGCGTAGGGTCGGGAGTGAACACCGGGGAGCTGTTTTTT,CASSVGSGVNTGELFF
TRBV30,TRBJ1-2,-,-,TGTGCCTGGAGTGTAGGCCAACCCTCTTATGGCTACACCTTC,CAWSVGQPSYGYTF
TRBV6-1,TRBJ1-1,-,-,TGTGCCAGCGCAGGGTCTGAAGCTTTCTTT,CASAGSEAFF
TRBV15,TRBJ2-2,many,-,TGTGCCACCAGCAGAGATCGGGACGCGGCGAACACCGGGGAGCTGTTTTTT,CATSRDRDAANTGELFF
TRBV20-1,TRBJ1-5,-,-,TGCAGTGCTGACGGGGGCACAAGGGACAATCAGCCCCAGCATTTT,CSADGGTRDNQPQHF
TRBV6-5,TRBJ2-7,-,-,TGTGCCAGCAGTTTTTTTCGGGGCTACGAGCAGTACTTC,CASSFFRGYEQYF
TRBV24-1,TRBJ1-5,once,-,TGTGCCACCAGCAGTCAGGACCGCAATCAGCCCCAGCATTTT,CATSSQDRNQPQHF
TRBV29-1,TRBJ2-5,-,-,TGCAGTGCTGGCCCGCGAGAGACCCAGTACTTC,CSAGPRETQYF
TRBV2,TRBJ1-5,-,TRBD1,TGTGCCAGCAGCCCGGACAGGGGTTTGTCGGGTCAGCCCCAGCATTTT,CASSPDRGLSGQPQHF
TRBV7-2,TRBJ1-5,-,-,TGTGCCAGCAGCCAGGTGGGGGCCGAGGATAGCAATCAGCCCCAGCATTTT,CASSQVGAEDSNQPQHF
TRBV2,TRBJ1-5,many,-,TGTGCCAGCAGTGAAGAGATTGGGTTCAATCAGCCCCAGCATTTT,CASSEEIGFNQPQHF
TRBV5-4,TRBJ1-2,-,-,TGTGCCAGCACGGGGGTGGGCTATGGCTACACCTTC,CASTGVGYGYTF
TRBV24-1,TRBJ1-2,once,-,TGTGCCACCAGCGGTGGACAAGACGGCTACACCTTC,CATSGGQDGYTF
TRBV6-5,TRBJ2-7,-,TRBD2,TGTGCCAGCAGTCCACTAGCGGGGAACTCCTACGAGCAGTACTTC,CASSPLAGNSYEQYF
TRBV24-1,TRBJ1-3,-,-,TGTGCCACCAGTGATCCGGGACGGCAGGGAGAGACCATATATTTT,CATSDPGRQGETIYF